This TCR beta chain derives from a study of CD8+CD57+ T cells in acquired aplastic anemia. Overall study: The mean DNA yield obtained from sorted CD4+ and CD8+ cells came to approximately 3.2 ug.

Template material for TCR beta VDJ and CDR3 profiling consisted of genomic DNA. TCRdb passed the reads through MiXCR, listing each CDR3 protein once. The sample consists of roughly 250,000 distinct CDR3 sequences, approximately 82% of them appearing once. In patients chosen for sequencing, flow cytometry had shown CD8+CD57+ cell expansion. Germline assignment: CDR1 SGHTA and CDR2 FQGNSA. Counting both end residues, the CDR3 totals 13 amino acids. A remark on this clonotype: Lacking the conserved final phenylalanine or tryptophan, this CDR3 likely reflects a read error. Because the CDR3's place on the DNA is in doubt, the DNA is left out and the CDR3 is given as listed by TCRdb.

The clonotype originates from a human donor with aplastic anemia. The chain couples TRBV7-2 to TRBJ2-1. Material: sorted CD4+, CD8+, or CD8+CD57+ T cells (not recorded which) from PBMCs. CDR3 residues: CASSLAPRNENDL.